A selection of T cell receptor beta chains follows, all from one sample in a study of cytomegalovirus exposure and HLA in healthy donors. The protocol was immunoSEQ multiplex PCR, while the TCRdb copy is restricted to in-frame clones and leaves out a portion. The data contain approximately 60,000 clones, approximately 93% of them singletons. The sequenced sample was PBMCs. The source of these receptors is a woman between 18 and 30 years old in good health and CMV-seronegative. The CDR3 runs from the conserved cysteine through the conserved F or W. The D gene is left open where the match is weak. Some rows mark clone size as missing; the rest say once, few, many or name a class of expanded clone.

j_call clone_size v_call d_call cdr3_nt cdr3_aa
TRBJ1-1 NA TRBV5-4 NA TGTGCCAGCAGCCTCCGCAAAACGGGGAACACTGAAGCTTTCTTT CASSLRKTGNTEAFF
TRBJ1-1 NA TRBV5-4 NA TGTGCCAGCAGCTTGGGAATGTACATGAACACTGAAGCTTTCTTT CASSLGMYMNTEAFF
TRBJ2-7 NA TRBV28 TRBD2 TGTGCCAGCAGCCGAGCCCCGGGGAGGGCAACCTACGAGCAGTACTTC CASSRAPGRATYEQYF
TRBJ2-7 NA TRBV19 TRBD1 TGTGCCAGTAGCGGGGGACAGGTTTCCTACGAGCAGTACTTC CASSGGQVSYEQYF
TRBJ2-1 once TRBV19 TRBD1 TGTGCCAGTGGGACAGGGGGAAATGAGCAGTTCTTC CASGTGGNEQFF
TRBJ1-2 NA TRBV19 TRBD1 TGTGCCAGTAGTCGAGGGGCAGGGGGTAACTATGGCTACACCTTC CASSRGAGGNYGYTF
TRBJ2-3 NA TRBV18 NA TGTGCCAGCTCACCCCGTACAGGGACAGATACGCAGTATTTT CASSPRTGTDTQYF
TRBJ1-2 NA TRBV25-1 NA TGTGCCAGCAGTGGAACCGCGGACTACACCTTC CASSGTADYTF
TRBJ1-2 NA TRBV7-8 NA TGTGCCAGCAGCTTAGAAGTCAGCTATGGCTACACCTTC CASSLEVSYGYTF
TRBJ2-5 NA TRBV28 NA TGTGCCAGCAGTCTTCTTACTAAAGGCCAAGAGACCCAGTACTTC CASSLLTKGQETQYF
TRBJ1-1 NA TRBV19 NA TGTGCCAGTAGTATAGATCCGGGGAAGGGAACTGAAGCTTTCTTT CASSIDPGKGTEAFF
TRBJ2-1 NA TRBV19 NA TGTGCCAGTACCGATTCGACAGGACGCTCCTACAATGAGCAGTTCTTC CASTDSTGRSYNEQFF
TRBJ2-1 NA TRBV7-9 NA TGTGCCAGCAGAGACCGGGACTTGCAGTTCTTC CASRDRDLQFF
TRBJ2-4 NA TRBV2 TRBD1 TGTGCCAGCGACAACAGGGGAAACATTCAGTACTTC CASDNRGNIQYF
TRBJ1-3 NA TRBV4-1 NA TGCGCCAGCAGCCAAGAAGGCCAGGTCTCTGGAAACACCATATATTTT CASSQEGQVSGNTIYF
TRBJ1-1 NA TRBV19 NA TGTGCCAGTAGTATTGGACTCAGCGCTGAAGCTTTCTTT CASSIGLSAEAFF
TRBJ1-1 NA TRBV18 NA TGTGCCAGCTCACCAGGACTAAAAACTGAAGCTTTCTTT CASSPGLKTEAFF
TRBJ2-2 once TRBV5-1 TRBD1 TGCGCCAGCAGCTATGGGGACAGGGCGAACACCGGGGAGCTGTTTTTT CASSYGDRANTGELFF
TRBJ2-5 once TRBV18 NA TGTGCCAGCTCACGCCGACAGCAGGAGACCCAGTACTTC CASSRRQQETQYF
TRBJ1-6 NA TRBV5-1 TRBD1 TGCGCCAGCAGACCGACAGGGGCGAATTCACCCCTCCACTTT CASRPTGANSPLHF
TRBJ2-7 NA TRBV25-1 NA TGTGCCAGCTCCGACCTTACAGGGACCATCTACGAGCAGTACTTC CASSDLTGTIYEQYF
TRBJ2-7 NA TRBV5-6 NA TGTGCCAGCAGCCGCAAGCGCGCGGGATCCCGGACCCACGAGCAGTACTTC CASSRKRAGSRTHEQYF
TRBJ1-5 NA TRBV6-6 NA TGTGCCAGCAGGCCGAGCGGAGGGACCAATCAGCCCCAGCATTTT CASRPSGGTNQPQHF
TRBJ2-5 NA TRBV5-1 NA TGCGCCAGCAGCTTGGTGATGGGCCCCCAGTTCGGGACCCAGTACTTC CASSLVMGPQFGTQYF
TRBJ1-4 NA TRBV9 TRBD1 TGTGCCAGCAGTGCCGGGACAGGGGGTGAAAAACTGTTTTTT CASSAGTGGEKLFF